What follows are 5 T cell receptor beta chains derived from one specimen sequenced in a study of response to subunit inactivated influenza vaccine. TCRdb independently ran MiXCR on the RT-PCR reads; one entry per CDR3 protein. The repertoire has 750,000 to 850,000 distinct CDR3 sequences, about a fifth of them found once; the top ten carry about a tenth. The source material was PBMCs from blood, sampled approximately 5 days after vaccination. The source of these receptors is a man aged 50 to 59 who received an inactivated influenza vaccine.

This chain joins TRBV9 and TRBJ2-7; TRBD1 is a possible D gene (5 bases). This CDR3 comprises 15 residues. The germline CDR1 and CDR2 sequences are SGDLS and YYNGEE. The germline V and J ends were trimmed by 0 bases and 4 bases, with 14 bases remaining between them. Here the CDR3 reads CASSVGQGVGYEQYF. DNA of the CDR3: TGTGCCAGCAGCGTAGGTCAGGGTGTGGGTTACGAGCAGTACTTC.

The gene calls are TRBV28 and TRBJ2-7, with 11 bases aligning to TRBD2. After removal of 4 bases from V and 0 bases from J, the junction contained 8 bases not matched to a gene. Per germline, CDR1 MDHEN and CDR2 SYDVKM. This CDR3 region has 17 residues. CDR3 in amino acids: CASSSPLGTSGSYEQYF. In nucleotides, the CDR3 is TGTGCCAGCAGTTCCCCCTTGGGGACTAGCGGCTCCTACGAGCAGTACTTC.

This clonotype was observed a handful of times. J is TRBJ1-2 and V is TRBV20-1; 8 nucleotides line up with TRBD1. The ends lost 3 bases at V and 4 bases at J; junction bases unmatched: 4. Germline values: CDR1 DFQATT, CDR2 SNEGSKA (reference sequence). The CDR3 runs 13 residues. In nucleotides, the CDR3 is TGCAGTGCTAGCCAGGGGGCAGTCTATGGCTACACCTTC. It encodes CSASQGAVYGYTF.

The chain uses TRBV7-2 and TRBJ2-5; D may be TRBD1 or TRBD2 (5 bases each). The ends were cut back, 7 bases at V and 2 bases at J, with 20 bases in the middle. The CDR3 covers 16 residues. Germline assignment: CDR1 SGHTA and CDR2 FQGNSA. CDR3 in amino acids: CASTERGFNRQETQYF. As DNA, the CDR3 is TGTGCCAGCACCGAGCGCGGGTTCAACAGGCAAGAGACCCAGTACTTC.

This chain connects TRBV11-2 to TRBJ2-3, with a tentative D call TRBD1 (7 bases). The germline V gene encodes CDR1 SGHAT and CDR2 FQNNGV. This CDR3 is 14 amino acids long. Trimming removed 3 bases from V and 4 bases from J, with 11 bases in between. CDR3 DNA: TGTGCCAGCAGCTTGGACAGGAGGGCAGATACGCAGTATTTT. It is translated as CASSLDRRADTQYF. Full variable domain (missing parts from reference TRBV11-2 and TRBJ2-3): EAGVAQSPRYKIIEKRQSVAFWCNPISGHATLYWYQQILGQGPKLLIQFQNNGVVDDSQLPKDRFSAERLKGVDSTLKIQPAKLEDSAVYLCASSLDRRADTQYFGPGTRLTVL.